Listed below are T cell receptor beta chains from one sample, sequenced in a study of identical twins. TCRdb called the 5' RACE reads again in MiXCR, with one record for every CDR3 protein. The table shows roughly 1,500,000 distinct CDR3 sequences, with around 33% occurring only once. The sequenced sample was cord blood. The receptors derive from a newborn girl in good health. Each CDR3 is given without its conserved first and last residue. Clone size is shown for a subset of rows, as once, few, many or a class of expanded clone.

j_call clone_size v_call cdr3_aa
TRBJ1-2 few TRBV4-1 ASSQVLTKQSANYGYT
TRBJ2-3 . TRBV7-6 ASSSRTSPTDTRY
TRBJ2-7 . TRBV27 ASSFMASSYEQY
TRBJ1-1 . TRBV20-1 SARVSPREAF
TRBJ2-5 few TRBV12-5 ASGFFPSGHNEQY
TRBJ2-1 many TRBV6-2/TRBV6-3 ASSYRRARSYNEQF
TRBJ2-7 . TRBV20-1 SASTAYEQY
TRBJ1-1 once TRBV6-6 ASIQTGRNTEAF
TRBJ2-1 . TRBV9 ASSVVTSSYNEQF
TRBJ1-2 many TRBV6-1 ASSEQGHYGYT